Following are 22 T cell receptor beta chains from one sample sequenced in a study of blood T cell repertoires in COVID-19. Clones were read by immunoSEQ multiplex PCR, and TCRdb kept only the in-frame ones, dropping some. The sample records around 150,000 clones, 76% being singletons. Specimen: peripheral blood. The receptors here all came from a woman older than 75 with active or convalescent COVID-19.

This sequence joins TRBV18 and TRBJ1-5, with a weak D call TRBD1 (5 bases). The V gene lost 1 base and the J gene lost 5 bases, with 12 bases spanning the gap. The length of the CDR3 is 15 residues. CDR1 is KGHSH and CDR2 is LQKENI in the germline V gene. CDR3 DNA sequence: TGTGCCAGCTCACCACGCGGCAGGGTCGATCAGCCCCAGCATTTT. Its translation: CASSPRGRVDQPQHF.

This rearrangement joins TRBV2 to TRBJ1-6, with 7 nucleotides matching TRBD1. The V gene's germline CDR1 is SNHLY and CDR2 FYNNEI. Germline trimming cut 8 bases from V and 10 bases from J; bases unmatched to any gene: 14. The CDR3 contains 15 residues. This chain's CDR3 is CASSLPPGQRSPLHF. The CDR3 DNA is TGTGCCAGCTCCCTCCCCCCGGGACAGAGATCACCCCTCCACTTT.

The chain carries TRBV7-2 and TRBJ1-2, with 7 positions matching TRBD1. The CDR3 loop spans 15 amino acids. Germline V gene lookup returns CDR1 SGHTA and CDR2 FQGNSA. The V and J ends lost 1 base and 4 bases, in that order; junction bases with no gene match: 6. CDR3 coding DNA: TGTGCCAGCAGCTTAGTGCAGGGGGGTAGCTATGGCTACACCTTC. Protein product: CASSLVQGGSYGYTF.

V usage is TRBV9 and J usage is TRBJ2-6; 9 nucleotides agree with TRBD1. This CDR3 spans 17 amino acids. With V trimmed by 0 bases and J by 4 bases, 5 bases remained unmatched. Looked up from germline, CDR1 is SGDLS and CDR2 is YYNGEE. This CDR3 reads CASSVVTGGAGANVLTF. DNA of the CDR3: TGTGCCAGCAGCGTAGTGACAGGGGGTGCGGGGGCCAACGTCCTGACTTTC. The variable domain in full, completed from reference TRBV9 and TRBJ2-6, reads DSGVTQTPKHLITATGQRVTLRCSPRSGDLSVYWYQQSLDQGLQFLIQYYNGEERAKGNILERFSAQQFPDLHSELNLSSLELGDSALYFCASSVVTGGAGANVLTFGAGSRLTVL.

The chain joins TRBV7-2 to TRBJ2-1; D unresolved. Trimming pared 5 bases from V and 2 bases from J, leaving 10 bases between. Per germline, CDR1 SGHTA and CDR2 FQGNSA. This CDR3 comprises 14 residues. The CDR3 region has the DNA TGTGCCAGCAGCCTCCCCCCGGCCTACAATGAGCAGTTCTTC. The encoded protein is CASSLPPAYNEQFF.

V and J are TRBV5-1 and TRBJ1-3; TRBD1 aligns across 10 bases. Unmatched junction bases numbered 6, after V lost 4 bases and J lost 2 bases. Germline assignment: CDR1 SGHRS and CDR2 YFSETQ. The CDR3 is 16 amino acids. The CDR3 is CASSPRTGGTGNTIYF. In DNA, the CDR3 is TGCGCCAGCAGCCCCCGGACAGGGGGAACTGGAAACACCATATATTTT.

The chain has TRBV7-9 and TRBJ2-1, with 7 bases matching TRBD1. CDR1 is SEHNR, CDR2 FQNEAQ, per germline (reference sequence). The junction had 9 bases not matched to a gene; V was cut back by 4 bases and J by 6 bases. CDR3 length: 15 residues. This CDR3 reads CASSSQGDVFNEQFF. Written as DNA, the CDR3 is TGTGCCAGCAGCTCCCAGGGGGACGTGTTCAATGAGCAGTTCTTC.

V is TRBV11-2 and J is TRBJ1-1; D is perhaps TRBD1 (6 bases). V lost 6 bases, J lost 4 bases, and 15 bases lay in between. The CDR3 totals 14 residues. In germline, CDR1 is SGHAT, CDR2 FQNNGV. CDR3 bases: TGTGCCAGCAGAACACAGGGTAGGAGCACTGAAGCTTTCTTT. It specifies CASRTQGRSTEAFF.

This clone was counted once. V usage is TRBV5-8 and J usage is TRBJ1-5; unclear D gene. The CDR3 sequence is 12 residues long. Germline CDR1 reads SGHTS; CDR2 reads YDEGEE. V lost 4 bases to trimming and J lost 7 bases, with 9 bases between them. CDR3 nucleotides: TGTGCCAGCAGCCGACTCTCCCAGCCCCAGCATTTT. It yields the protein CASSRLSQPQHF.

The CDR3 here is CASSIQQNTEAFF. CDR3 bases: TGTGCCAGTAGTATCCAACAGAACACTGAAGCTTTCTTT. V and J are TRBV19 and TRBJ1-1; D is unclear. There are 13 residues in the CDR3. Germline V gene sequence: CDR1 LNHDA, CDR2 SQIVND (reference sequence). V shed 3 bases and J shed 1 base, with 6 bases lying between them.

J is TRBJ2-7 and V is TRBV4-3; TRBD1 might be the D (6 bases). The V end lost 1 base, the J end lost 4 bases, and 14 bases lay between the germline ends. The CDR3 is made up of 15 amino acids. Germline V gives CDR1 LGHNA, CDR2 YSLEER. CDR3 in amino acids: CASSQGKGQRYEQYF. DNA for the CDR3: TGCGCCAGCAGCCAAGGAAAGGGACAACGTTACGAGCAGTACTTC.

The rearrangement links TRBV2 to TRBJ2-2, with D perhaps matching TRBD1 (6 bases). Germline V gives CDR1 SNHLY, CDR2 FYNNEI. The V gene lost 6 bases and the J gene lost 7 bases, with 12 bases spanning the gap. The CDR3 extends over 13 amino acids. The CDR3 loop reads CASRRRGDGELFF. CDR3 nucleotides: TGTGCCAGCAGGCGCAGGGGTGACGGGGAGCTGTTTTTT.

The CDR3 spells CASSQAPGSLYGYTF. The DNA of the CDR3 is TGTGCCAGCAGCCAAGCACCGGGGTCCCTCTATGGCTACACCTTC. The rearrangement joins TRBV3-1 (or the pseudogene TRBV3-2) to TRBJ1-2; no definite D call. V lost 1 base and J 4 bases, leaving 13 bases between the germline ends. Per the germline V gene, CDR1 is LGHDT and CDR2 is YNNKEL (reference sequence). The CDR3 extends over 15 amino acids.

J is TRBJ2-1 and V is TRBV5-1, with D possibly being TRBD2 (6 bases). The germline V and J ends were trimmed by 2 bases and 9 bases, with 12 bases remaining between them. The CDR3 contains 13 residues. Germline V gene data show CDR1 as SGHRS and CDR2 as YFSETQ. The CDR3 is CASSFGTVGEQFF. CDR3 DNA: TGCGCCAGCAGCTTTGGGACTGTGGGTGAGCAGTTCTTC.

The chain combines TRBV7-6 with TRBJ1-1; D is ambiguous. The V gene lost 2 bases and the J gene lost 5 bases, with 12 bases spanning the gap. CDR3 length: 14 residues. Looked up from germline, CDR1 is SGHVS and CDR2 is FNYEAQ. CDR3 nucleotide sequence: TGTGCCAGCAGCTTATCTCGGGATTTAACTGAAGCTTTCTTT. Encoded protein: CASSLSRDLTEAFF.

The chain is built from TRBV6-5 and TRBJ1-4; 7 nucleotides line up with TRBD1. This CDR3 is 13 amino acids long. Germline V gives CDR1 MNHEY, CDR2 SVGAGI. The trim removed 5 bases at V and 11 bases at J, leaving 8 bases unmatched. The CDR3 here is CASSKLTGRKLFF. The CDR3 bases are TGTGCCAGCAGTAAGCTGACAGGGAGGAAACTGTTTTTT.

The chain combines TRBV2 with TRBJ2-5; 7 nucleotides line up with TRBD1. Germline V gene lookup returns CDR1 SNHLY and CDR2 FYNNEI. This CDR3 has 17 residues. With V trimmed by 1 base and J by 0 bases, 8 bases remained unmatched. CDR3 DNA sequence: TGTGCCAGCAGTGAAGATTTGGACAGGCAGTACCAAGAGACCCAGTACTTC. This gives the protein CASSEDLDRQYQETQYF. Combining the CDR3 with reference TRBV2 and TRBJ2-5 gives the whole variable domain EPEVTQTPSHQVTQMGQEVILRCVPISNHLYFYWYRQILGQKVEFLVSFYNNEISEKSEIFDDQFSVERPDGSNFTLKIRSTKLEDSAMYFCASSEDLDRQYQETQYFGPGTRLLVL.

The V call is TRBV7-9, the J call TRBJ1-5; no clear D gene. CDR3 length equals 13 residues. CDR1 is SEHNR and CDR2 is FQNEAQ in the germline V gene (reference sequence). Trimming cost V 4 bases and J 7 bases, with 11 bases left between them. The CDR3 spells CASSSHSRQPQHF. The DNA of the CDR3 is TGTGCCAGCAGCTCCCACTCTAGACAGCCCCAGCATTTT.

This clone has a single count. Written as DNA, the CDR3 is TGTGCCAGCACCGGAACTACCCACAATGAGCAGTTCTTC. It codes for CASTGTTHNEQFF. The chain combines TRBV9 with TRBJ2-1; unclear D gene. The CDR3 is 13 residues long. Germline V gene data show CDR1 as SGDLS and CDR2 as YYNGEE. The V gene lost 6 bases and the J gene lost 5 bases, with 12 bases spanning the gap. Variable domain in full (rest from reference TRBV9 and TRBJ2-1): DSGVTQTPKHLITATGQRVTLRCSPRSGDLSVYWYQQSLDQGLQFLIQYYNGEERAKGNILERFSAQQFPDLHSELNLSSLELGDSALYFCASTGTTHNEQFFGPGTRLTVL.

The chain carries TRBV19 and TRBJ1-5, with TRBD1 identical over 9 bases. The CDR3 runs 14 residues. V shed 10 bases and J 7 bases; nucleotides not matched to a gene: 11. In germline, CDR1 is LNHDA, CDR2 SQIVND (reference sequence). CDR3 DNA: TGTGCCACCAGTGGGACAGGGAGGGCCCAGCCCCAGCATTTT. Translating it yields CATSGTGRAQPQHF.

The chain has TRBV4-2 and TRBJ1-6, with 7 nucleotides matching TRBD1. Germline CDR1 is LGHNA and CDR2 is YNFKEQ. Trimming removed 4 bases from V and 7 bases from J; junction bases left unmatched: 4. This CDR3 has 14 amino acids. CDR3 DNA: TGTGCCAGCAGCCGGGGACAGAGAAATTCACCCCTCCACTTT. Translated, it gives CASSRGQRNSPLHF.

The V and J genes are TRBV11-2 and TRBJ1-4; D is uncertain. Trimming took off 3 bases at V and 7 bases at J, with 15 bases between the two ends. Germline CDR1 and CDR2: SGHAT and FQNNGV. The CDR3 totals 15 residues. CDR3 sequence: CASSLGSRVGEKLFF. CDR3 coding DNA: TGTGCCAGCAGCTTGGGTTCTCGGGTGGGTGAAAAACTGTTTTTT.